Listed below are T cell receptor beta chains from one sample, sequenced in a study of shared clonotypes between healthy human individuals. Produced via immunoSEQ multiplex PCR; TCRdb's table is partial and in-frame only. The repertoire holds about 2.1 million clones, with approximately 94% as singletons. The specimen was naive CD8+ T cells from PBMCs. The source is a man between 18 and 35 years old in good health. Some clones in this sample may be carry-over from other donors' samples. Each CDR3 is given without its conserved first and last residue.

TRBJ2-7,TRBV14,ASSPRYQREHHEQY
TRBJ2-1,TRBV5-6,ASSLAGLANRQF
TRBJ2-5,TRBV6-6,ASTGLAGEETQY
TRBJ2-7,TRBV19,ASSIMDKDEQY
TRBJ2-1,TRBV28,ASSFSGPNEQF
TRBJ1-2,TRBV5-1,ASSLAQTEKFYGYT
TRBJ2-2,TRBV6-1,ASSEKGSGELF
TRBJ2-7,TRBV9,ASSANPRGPGNAYEQY
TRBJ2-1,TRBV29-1,SVGDSEQF
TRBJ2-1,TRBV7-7,ASSLVAGNEQF
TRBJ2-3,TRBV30,AWSISGRVTDTQY
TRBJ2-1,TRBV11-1,ASSTRRGVSYNEQF
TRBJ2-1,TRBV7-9,ASSWAGTSGPDSYNEQF
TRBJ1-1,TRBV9,ASSARGGGPEAF
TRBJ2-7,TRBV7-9,ASSLWSDRASEQY
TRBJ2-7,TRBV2,ASGDRGHEQY
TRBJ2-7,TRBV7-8,ASSLVGAYEQY
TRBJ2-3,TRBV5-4,ASWRAYGTDTQY
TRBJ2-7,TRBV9,ASSPLRETVHEQY
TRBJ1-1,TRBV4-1,ASSQPPGSPGRW
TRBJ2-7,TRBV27,ASSLSGGYYEQY
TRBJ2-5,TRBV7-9,ASSLVGGEETQY
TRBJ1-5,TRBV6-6,ASSFADRQPQH
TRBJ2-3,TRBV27,ASSLLTAYGTDTQY
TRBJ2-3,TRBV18,ASSPGLLGTDTQY